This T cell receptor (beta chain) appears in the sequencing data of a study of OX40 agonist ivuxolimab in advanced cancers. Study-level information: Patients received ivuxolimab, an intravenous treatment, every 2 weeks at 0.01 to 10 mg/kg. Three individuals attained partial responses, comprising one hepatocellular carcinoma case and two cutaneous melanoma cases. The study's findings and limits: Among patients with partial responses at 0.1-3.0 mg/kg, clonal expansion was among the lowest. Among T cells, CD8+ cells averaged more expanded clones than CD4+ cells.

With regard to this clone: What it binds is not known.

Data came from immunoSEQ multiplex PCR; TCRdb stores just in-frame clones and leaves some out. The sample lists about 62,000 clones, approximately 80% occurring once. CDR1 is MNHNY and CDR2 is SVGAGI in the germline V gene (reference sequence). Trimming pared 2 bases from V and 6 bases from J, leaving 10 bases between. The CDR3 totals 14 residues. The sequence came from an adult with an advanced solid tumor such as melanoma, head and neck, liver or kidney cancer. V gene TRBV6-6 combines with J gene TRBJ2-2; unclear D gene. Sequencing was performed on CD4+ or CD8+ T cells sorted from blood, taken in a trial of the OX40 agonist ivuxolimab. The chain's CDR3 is CASSYIFQAGELFF. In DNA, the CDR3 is TGTGCCAGCAGTTACATTTTCCAGGCCGGGGAGCTGTTTTTT.